Detailed here is one TCR beta chain. Germline V gene lookup returns CDR1 MDHEN and CDR2 SYDVKM. The V gene lost 7 bases and the J gene lost 4 bases, with 19 bases spanning the gap. The CDR3 has 15 residues. The data belong to a study of blood T cell repertoires in COVID-19. Study information: Whether acute or convalescent, the COVID-19 samples came from the United States, Italy and Spain. The analysed material was cDNA or gDNA that came from T cells, B-cell-depleted T cells, or PBMCs.

Original handling: Scientists estimated how many nucleated cells there were by amplifying reference gene primers. The data were produced by immunoSEQ multiplex PCR, yet TCRdb's version contains in-frame clones alone and is incomplete. For V, J and clone size, that table is used; D and trimming come from the DNA. The sample includes about 120,000 clones, over 65% of them seen just once. Sequencing was performed on peripheral blood. The V gene is TRBV28, the J gene TRBJ1-1; maybe TRBD1 (5 bases). The origin of this receptor is a man between 60 and 75 years old with acute or convalescent COVID-19. CDR3 sequence reads: CASTPPRRGTTEAFF. The CDR3 nucleotides are TGTGCCAGCACCCCGCCCCGGCGGGGGACCACTGAAGCTTTCTTT.